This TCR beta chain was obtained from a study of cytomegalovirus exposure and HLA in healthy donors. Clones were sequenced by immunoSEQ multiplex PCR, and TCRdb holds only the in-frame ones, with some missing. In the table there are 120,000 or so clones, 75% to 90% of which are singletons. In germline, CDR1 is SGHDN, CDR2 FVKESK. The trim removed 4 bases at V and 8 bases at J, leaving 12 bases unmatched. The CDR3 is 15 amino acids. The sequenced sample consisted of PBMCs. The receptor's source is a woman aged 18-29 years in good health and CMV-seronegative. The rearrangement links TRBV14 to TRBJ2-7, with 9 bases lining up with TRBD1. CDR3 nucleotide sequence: TGTGCCAGCAGCCGGGGACAGGGTATAGTCGGGCAGCAGTACTTC. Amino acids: CASSRGQGIVGQQYF.